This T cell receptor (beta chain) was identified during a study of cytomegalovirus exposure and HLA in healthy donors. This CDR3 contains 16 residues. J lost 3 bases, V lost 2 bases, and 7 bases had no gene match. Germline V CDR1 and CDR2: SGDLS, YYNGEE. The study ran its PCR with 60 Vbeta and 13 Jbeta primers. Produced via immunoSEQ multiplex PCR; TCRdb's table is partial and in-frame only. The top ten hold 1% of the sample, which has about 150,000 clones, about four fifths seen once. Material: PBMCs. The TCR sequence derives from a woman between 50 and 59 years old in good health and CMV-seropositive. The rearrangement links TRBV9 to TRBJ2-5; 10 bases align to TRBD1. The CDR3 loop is CASSVPGQGREETQYF. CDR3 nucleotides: TGTGCCAGCAGCGTCCCGGGACAGGGGCGAGAAGAGACCCAGTACTTC.